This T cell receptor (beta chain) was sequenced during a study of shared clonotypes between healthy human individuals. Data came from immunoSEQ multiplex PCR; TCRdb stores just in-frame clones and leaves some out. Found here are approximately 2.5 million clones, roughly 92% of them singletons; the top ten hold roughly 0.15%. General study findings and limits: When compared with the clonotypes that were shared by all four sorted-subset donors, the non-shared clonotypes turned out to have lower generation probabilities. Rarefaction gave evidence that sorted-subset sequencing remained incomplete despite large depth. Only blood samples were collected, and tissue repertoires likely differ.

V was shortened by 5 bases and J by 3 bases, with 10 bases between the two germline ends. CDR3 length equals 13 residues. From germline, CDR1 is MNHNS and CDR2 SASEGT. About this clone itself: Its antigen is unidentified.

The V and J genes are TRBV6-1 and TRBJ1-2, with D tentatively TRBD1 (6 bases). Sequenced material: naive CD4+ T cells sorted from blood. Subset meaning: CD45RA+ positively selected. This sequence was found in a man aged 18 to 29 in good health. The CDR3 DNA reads TGTGCCAGCAGTCGGACAGACTACTATGGCTACACCTTC. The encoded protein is CASSRTDYYGYTF.